The clone carrying this T cell receptor (beta chain) was counted a few times. Antigen: not known. This sample is part of a study of cytomegalovirus exposure and HLA in healthy donors. Findings and limits, study-wide: The CMV antigen specificity of a few CMV-associated chains was confirmed through in vitro analysis. Researchers catalogued under 200 TCR beta chains as cytomegalovirus-associated.

Generated by immunoSEQ multiplex PCR, the TCRdb table keeps only in-frame clones and is missing some. The data show a few hundred thousand clones, around 88% seen once. From germline, CDR1 is SGHTA and CDR2 FQGNSA. CDR3 size: 13 residues. V lost 6 bases and J lost 3, with 8 bases in between. The TCR originated in a young woman in good health and CMV-seronegative. The sequenced sample was PBMCs. The rearrangement uses TRBV7-2 and TRBJ2-2; perhaps TRBD1 as D (5 bases). CDR3 sequence: CASRPGYTGELFF. The CDR3 DNA is TGTGCCAGCAGACCAGGGTACACCGGGGAGCTGTTTTTT.